Following are 2 T cell receptor beta chains from one sample sequenced in a study of beta chain features in type 1 diabetes. Expressed TCRB transcripts were sequenced because the isolated RNA had all been reverse transcribed beforehand. Libraries were prepared by immunoSEQ multiplex PCR; TCRdb keeps only in-frame clonotypes and omits some of them. The sample has around 450,000 clones, over 10% seen once; the top ten hold 0.035% to 0.05%. The material sequenced was naive CD4+ T cells from blood. These receptors were taken from a woman aged 18-30 years in good health.

This clone was counted a few times. This rearrangement joins TRBV7-9 to TRBJ1-2; the D is unclear. The germline V gene has CDR1 SEHNR and CDR2 FQNEAQ (reference sequence). Trimming shortened V by 4 bases and J by 0 bases, and 9 bases separated the two germline ends. This CDR3 is built from 14 residues. The CDR3 coding sequence is TGTGCCAGCAGCTCCTTGGGGACTAACTATGGCTACACCTTC. It codes for CASSSLGTNYGYTF. The variable domain in full, completed from reference TRBV7-9 and TRBJ1-2, reads DTGVSQNPRHKITKRGQNVTFRCDPISEHNRLYWYRQTLGQGPEFLTYFQNEAQLEKSRLLSDRFSAERPKGSFSTLEIQRTEQGDSAMYLCASSSLGTNYGYTFGSGTRLTVV.

The V and J genes are TRBV9 and TRBJ2-1, with 7 bases identical to TRBD2. CDR1 and CDR2 from the germline V gene are SGDLS and YYNGEE. The CDR3 is 16 amino acids. V shed 0 bases and J 4 bases; nucleotides not matched to a gene: 7. CDR3 sequence reads: CASSVGGASGYNEQFF. The CDR3 DNA reads as TGTGCCAGCAGCGTAGGTGGGGCTAGCGGATACAATGAGCAGTTCTTC. The full variable domain, rest sourced from reference TRBV9 and TRBJ2-1, is DSGVTQTPKHLITATGQRVTLRCSPRSGDLSVYWYQQSLDQGLQFLIQYYNGEERAKGNILERFSAQQFPDLHSELNLSSLELGDSALYFCASSVGGASGYNEQFFGPGTRLTVL.